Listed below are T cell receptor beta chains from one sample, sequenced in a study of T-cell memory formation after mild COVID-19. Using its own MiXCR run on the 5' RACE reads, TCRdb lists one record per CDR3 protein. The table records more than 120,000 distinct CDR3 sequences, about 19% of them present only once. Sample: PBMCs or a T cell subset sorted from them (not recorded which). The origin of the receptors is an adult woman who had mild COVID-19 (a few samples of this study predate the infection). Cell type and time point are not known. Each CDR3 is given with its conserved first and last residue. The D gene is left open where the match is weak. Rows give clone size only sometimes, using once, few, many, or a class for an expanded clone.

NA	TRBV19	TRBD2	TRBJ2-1	CASTRLAGGYNEQFF	TGTGCCAGTACCCGACTAGCCGGCGGTTACAATGAGCAGTTCTTC
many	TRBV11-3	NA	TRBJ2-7	CASSSPYEQYF	TGTGCCAGCAGCTCACCCTACGAGCAGTACTTC
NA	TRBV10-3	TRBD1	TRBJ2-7	CAFGGQGSCEQYF	TGTGCCTTCGGCGGACAGGGGAGCTGCGAGCAGTACTTC
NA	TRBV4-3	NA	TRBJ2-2	CASSLVMGVGGELFF	TGCGCCAGCAGCCTCGTGATGGGGGTAGGCGGGGAGCTGTTTTTT
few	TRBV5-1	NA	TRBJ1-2	CASSLAAGLYGYTF	TGCGCCAGCAGCTTGGCGGCGGGCCTCTATGGCTACACCTTC
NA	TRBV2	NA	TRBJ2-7	CASKIQGTAYEQYF	TGTGCCAGCAAGATACAGGGTACCGCCTACGAGCAGTACTTC
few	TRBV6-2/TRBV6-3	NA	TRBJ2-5	CASSYGASVQETQYF	TGTGCCAGCAGTTACGGTGCGTCAGTTCAAGAGACCCAGTACTTC
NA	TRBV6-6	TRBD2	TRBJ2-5	CASMSGRASVGETQYF	TGTGCCAGCATGAGCGGGAGGGCGAGCGTGGGGGAGACCCAGTACTTC
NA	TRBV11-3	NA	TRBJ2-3	CASSLGGSTTDTQYF	TGTGCCAGCAGCTTGGGTGGTAGTACCACAGATACGCAGTATTTT
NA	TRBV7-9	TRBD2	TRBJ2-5	CASSQQTSGIGETQYF	TGTGCCAGCAGCCAACAAACTAGCGGGATTGGAGAGACCCAGTACTTC
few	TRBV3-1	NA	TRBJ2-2	CASSRPNGAGELFF	TGTGCCAGCAGCCGTCCCAATGGGGCCGGGGAGCTGTTTTTT
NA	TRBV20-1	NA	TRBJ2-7	CSANPWGEQYF	TGCAGTGCTAACCCCTGGGGGGAGCAGTACTTC
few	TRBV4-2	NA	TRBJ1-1	CASSQAWGVNTEAFF	TGTGCCAGCAGCCAAGCTTGGGGGGTGAACACTGAAGCTTTCTTT
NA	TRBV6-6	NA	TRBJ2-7	CASRPGVQREQYF	TGTGCCAGCAGACCGGGGGTCCAAAGGGAGCAGTACTTC
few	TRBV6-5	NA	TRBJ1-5	CASSYEAGSNQPQHF	TGTGCCAGCAGTTACGAAGCAGGATCCAATCAGCCCCAGCATTTT
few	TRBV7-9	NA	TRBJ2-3	CASSSFVRTQGPVTDTQYF	TGTGCCAGCAGCTCATTCGTTAGAACACAGGGACCCGTTACAGATACGCAGTATTTT
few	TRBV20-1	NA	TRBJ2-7	CSAPRGKSYEQYF	TGCAGTGCCCCTCGGGGGAAGTCCTACGAGCAGTACTTC
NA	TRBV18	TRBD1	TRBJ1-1	CASSPGQGRVTEAFF	TGTGCCAGCTCACCGGGACAGGGGCGAGTCACTGAAGCTTTCTTT
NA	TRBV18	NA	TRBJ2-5	CASSRVAGRKETQYF	TGTGCCAGCTCGCGGGTGGCAGGCAGAAAAGAGACCCAGTACTTC
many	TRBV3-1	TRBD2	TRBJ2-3	CASSQGGRGTDTQYF	TGTGCCAGCAGCCAAGGCGGGAGGGGCACAGATACGCAGTATTTT
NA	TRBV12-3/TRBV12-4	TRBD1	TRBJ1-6	CASSFDRGRYSPLHF	TGTGCCAGCAGTTTCGACAGGGGGCGGTATTCACCCCTCCACTTT
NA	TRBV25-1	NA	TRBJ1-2	CASSESGYGYTF	TGTGCCAGCAGTGAGAGCGGGTATGGCTACACCTTC
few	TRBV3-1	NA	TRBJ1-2	CASSHTGANYGYTF	TGTGCCAGCAGCCACACAGGAGCTAACTATGGCTACACCTTC
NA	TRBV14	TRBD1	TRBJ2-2	CASSWDRTNTGELFF	TGTGCCAGCAGCTGGGACAGGACGAACACCGGGGAGCTGTTTTTT
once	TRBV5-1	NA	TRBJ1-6	CASSLRSRNSPLHF	TGCGCCAGCAGCTTGAGAAGTCGCAATTCACCCCTCCACTTT
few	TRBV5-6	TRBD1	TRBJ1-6	CASSLLGQGWNSPLHF	TGTGCCAGCAGCTTGTTGGGACAGGGATGGAATTCACCCCTCCACTTT
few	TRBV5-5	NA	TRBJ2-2	CASSSSPRGPSTGELFF	TGTGCCAGCAGCTCCAGTCCGCGGGGGCCCAGCACCGGGGAGCTGTTTTTT
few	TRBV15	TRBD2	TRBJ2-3	CATSREAGVRADTQYF	TGTGCCACCAGCAGAGAAGCGGGGGTAAGGGCAGATACGCAGTATTTT
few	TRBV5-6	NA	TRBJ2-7	CASSLGPAYEQYF	TGTGCCAGCAGCTTGGGACCAGCCTACGAGCAGTACTTC
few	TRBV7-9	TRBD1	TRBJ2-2	CASSLVLLRDRARTGELFF	TGTGCCAGCAGCTTAGTCCTCCTCAGGGACAGGGCGCGCACCGGGGAGCTGTTTTTT
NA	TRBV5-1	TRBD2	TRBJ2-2	CASSRKTSGGMNTGELFF	TGCGCCAGCAGCCGGAAGACTAGCGGGGGGATGAACACCGGGGAGCTGTTTTTT
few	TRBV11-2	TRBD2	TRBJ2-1	CASRGDLLAGGYNEQFF	TGTGCCAGCAGGGGGGACTTACTAGCGGGGGGCTACAATGAGCAGTTCTTC
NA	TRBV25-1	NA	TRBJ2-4	CASSHAIAKNIQYF	TGTGCCAGCAGTCACGCAATCGCCAAAAACATTCAGTACTTC
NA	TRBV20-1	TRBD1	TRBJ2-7	CSARDPKRGPASYEQYF	TGCAGTGCTAGAGATCCGAAAAGGGGGCCTGCCTCCTACGAGCAGTACTTC
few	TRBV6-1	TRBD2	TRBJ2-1	CASSQLAGGLLDEQFF	TGTGCCAGCAGCCAGCTAGCGGGGGGGCTATTGGATGAGCAGTTCTTC
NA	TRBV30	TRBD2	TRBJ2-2	CAWRGGSGATNTGELFF	TGTGCCTGGAGAGGGGGTAGCGGGGCCACGAACACCGGGGAGCTGTTTTTT